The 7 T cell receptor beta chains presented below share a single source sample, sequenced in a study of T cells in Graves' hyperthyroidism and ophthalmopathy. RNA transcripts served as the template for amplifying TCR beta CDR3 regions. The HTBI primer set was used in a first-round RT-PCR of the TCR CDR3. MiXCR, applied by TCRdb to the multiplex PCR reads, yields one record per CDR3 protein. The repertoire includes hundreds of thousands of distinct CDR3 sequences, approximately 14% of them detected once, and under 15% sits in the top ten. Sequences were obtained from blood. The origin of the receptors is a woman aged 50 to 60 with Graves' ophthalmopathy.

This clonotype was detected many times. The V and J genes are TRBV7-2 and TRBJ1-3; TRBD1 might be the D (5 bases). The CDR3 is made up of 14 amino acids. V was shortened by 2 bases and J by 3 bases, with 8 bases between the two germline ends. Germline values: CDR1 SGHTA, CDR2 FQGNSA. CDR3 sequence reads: CASSLQGFGNTIYF. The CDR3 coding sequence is TGTGCCAGCAGCTTACAGGGTTTTGGAAACACCATATATTTT.

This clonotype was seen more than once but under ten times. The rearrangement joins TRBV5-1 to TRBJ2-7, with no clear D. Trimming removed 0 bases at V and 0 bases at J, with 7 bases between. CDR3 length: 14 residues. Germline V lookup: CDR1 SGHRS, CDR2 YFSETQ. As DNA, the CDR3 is TGCGCCAGCAGCTTGGTGGGCACCTCCTACGAGCAGTACTTC. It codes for CASSLVGTSYEQYF.

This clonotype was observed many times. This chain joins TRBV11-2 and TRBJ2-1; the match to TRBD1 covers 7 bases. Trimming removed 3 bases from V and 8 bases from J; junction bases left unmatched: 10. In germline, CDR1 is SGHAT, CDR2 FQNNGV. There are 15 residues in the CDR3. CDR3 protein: CASSFPTGELDEQFF. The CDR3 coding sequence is TGTGCCAGCAGCTTTCCTACAGGGGAGTTAGATGAGCAGTTCTTC.

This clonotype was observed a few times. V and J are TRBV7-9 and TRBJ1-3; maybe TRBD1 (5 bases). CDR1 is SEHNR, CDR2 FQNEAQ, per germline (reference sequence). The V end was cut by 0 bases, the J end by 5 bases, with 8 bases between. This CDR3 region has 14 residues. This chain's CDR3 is CASSLAGVRNTIYF. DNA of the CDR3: TGTGCCAGCAGCTTAGCAGGGGTGAGAAACACCATATATTTT.

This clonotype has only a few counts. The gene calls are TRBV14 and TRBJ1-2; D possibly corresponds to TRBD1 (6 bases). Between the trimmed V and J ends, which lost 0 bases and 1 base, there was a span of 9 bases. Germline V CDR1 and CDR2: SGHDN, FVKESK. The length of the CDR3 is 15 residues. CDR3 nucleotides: TGTGCCAGCAGCCAAGAAACAGGGTATAACTATGGCTACACCTTC. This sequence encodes CASSQETGYNYGYTF.

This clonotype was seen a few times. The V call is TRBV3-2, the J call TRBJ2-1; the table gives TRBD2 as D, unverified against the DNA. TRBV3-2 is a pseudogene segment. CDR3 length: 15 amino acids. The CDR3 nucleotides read TGTGCCAGCAGCCAAGGAGCGGGACGAAACAATGAGCAGTTCTTC. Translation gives CASSQGAGRNNEQFF.

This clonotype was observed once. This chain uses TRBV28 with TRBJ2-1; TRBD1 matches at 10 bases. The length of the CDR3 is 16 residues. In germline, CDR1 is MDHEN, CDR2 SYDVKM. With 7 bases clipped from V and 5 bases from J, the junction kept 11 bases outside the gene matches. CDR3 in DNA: TGTGCCAGCACCTCCGGGACAGGGGATTTAGACAATGAGCAGTTCTTC. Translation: CASTSGTGDLDNEQFF.